This T cell receptor beta chain was identified in a study of cytomegalovirus exposure and HLA in healthy donors. Study conclusions and caveats: Because they were indistinguishable, some V segments, including TRBV6-2 and TRBV6-3, were excluded. In a later analysis, the majority of CMV-associated beta chains seemingly showed HLA restriction.

With respect to this clone: Its specificity is not known.

Use of 60 Vbeta and 13 Jbeta primers characterized the PCR. The table came from immunoSEQ multiplex PCR; TCRdb's copy has only in-frame clones and leaves some out. The sample lists some 70,000 clones; approximately 80% were seen once. This cohort consisted of healthy bone marrow donors. V was clipped by 3 bases and J by 0 bases, with 9 bases between them. Germline CDR1 SGHAT, CDR2 FQNNGV. This CDR3 is built from 15 residues. The material sequenced was PBMCs. The rearrangement joins TRBV11-2 to TRBJ2-1; perhaps TRBD2 as D (6 bases). The clonotype comes from a human donor in good health. CDR3 residues: CASSFSGFSYNEQFF. In DNA form, the CDR3 reads TGTGCCAGCAGCTTTAGCGGCTTCTCCTACAATGAGCAGTTCTTC.